This is a list of T cell receptor beta chains from one sample in a study of blood T cell repertoires in COVID-19. Only in-frame clones appear in the TCRdb table, and some are missing; sequencing was by immunoSEQ multiplex PCR. Found here are roughly 250,000 clones, about 89% of them singletons; the top ten hold under 9.5%. Sequencing input: PBMCs or T cells enriched from blood (not recorded which). The receptors stem from a man between 35 and 55 years old who had recovered from COVID-19. Both conserved end residues are part of each CDR3. The D gene is left open where the match is weak. Where a row states a size, it is once, few, many or the class of an expanded clone; other rows omit it.

D	V	J	size	DNA	CDR3
.	TRBV25-1	TRBJ2-3	.	TGTGCCAGCAGTGACCCCGCCCAGCCCGGGGATACGCAGTATTTT	CASSDPAQPGDTQYF
.	TRBV11-3	TRBJ2-2	.	TGTGCCAGTTCACAGGTTAGCACCGGGGAGCTGTTTTTT	CASSQVSTGELFF
TRBD1	TRBV19	TRBJ1-2	.	TGTGCCAGTAGTACCCAGGGGGCGGGCTACTATGGCTACACCTTC	CASSTQGAGYYGYTF
.	TRBV5-1	TRBJ2-5	.	TGCGCCAGCAGCCCCCGACCTAGCAGAGAAGAGACCCAGTACTTC	CASSPRPSREETQYF
.	TRBV19	TRBJ1-1	.	TGTGCCAGTAGTATTCACGACAGTAACACTGAAGCTTTCTTT	CASSIHDSNTEAFF
.	TRBV19	TRBJ1-4	.	TGTGCCAGTACCATAGGAGTAAGCAGGGCGCCTGAAAAACTGTTTTTT	CASTIGVSRAPEKLFF
.	TRBV4-3	TRBJ2-5	.	TGCGCCAGCAGCCAGACCGGGGTTGGTCTTGAGACCCAGTACTTC	CASSQTGVGLETQYF
.	TRBV11-3	TRBJ1-3	.	TGTGCCAGCAGCTTGTATGGGGCCCGCTCTGGAAACACCATATATTTT	CASSLYGARSGNTIYF
.	TRBV18	TRBJ1-4	once	TGTGCCAGCTCACCGGACAGAGAAAAACTGTTTTTT	CASSPDREKLFF
TRBD2	TRBV7-2	TRBJ2-7	.	TGTGCCAGCAGCCCCCCGGGGGGACTAGCAACCTACGAGCAGTACTTC	CASSPPGGLATYEQYF
TRBD1	TRBV18	TRBJ2-7	.	TGTGCCAGCTCGCCAAAAAAACCGGGACAGAATTTCTACGAGCAGTACTTC	CASSPKKPGQNFYEQYF
.	TRBV3-1/TRBV3-2	TRBJ2-5	.	TGTGCCAGCAGCCACCGGCTAGCGAGTCAAGAGACCCAGTACTTC	CASSHRLASQETQYF
.	TRBV18	TRBJ2-1	.	TGTGCCAGCTCACACAACCCCCTTAATTGGCGGCCTTACAATGAGCAGTTCTTC	CASSHNPLNWRPYNEQFF
TRBD1	TRBV10-3	TRBJ2-3	.	TGTGCCATCAGTGGGAGCCCGGGACAGGGGAACACAGATACGCAGTATTTT	CAISGSPGQGNTDTQYF
TRBD1	TRBV2	TRBJ1-6	.	TGTGCCAGCGGGGGTCGGACAGGATTAGAGTCACCCCTCCACTTT	CASGGRTGLESPLHF
.	TRBV6-4	TRBJ2-1	once	TGTGCCAGCAGTGACTCGGGGGGTGAGCAGTTCTTC	CASSDSGGEQFF
TRBD1	TRBV14	TRBJ1-6	many	TGTGCCAGCAGCCAAGAAGGACAGGCCAATTCACCCCTCCACTTT	CASSQEGQANSPLHF
.	TRBV5-8	TRBJ2-5	.	TGTGCCAGCAGCTTGGGGGGGGAAAAATGGGAGACCCAGTACTTC	CASSLGGEKWETQYF
TRBD1	TRBV10-1	TRBJ2-5	.	TGCGCCAGCACCGGGGACAGGAGGTCCCAAGAGACCCAGTACTTC	CASTGDRRSQETQYF
.	TRBV5-6	TRBJ1-4	.	TGTGCCGACGAAGACAGGCGGAATGAAAAACTGTTTTTT	CADEDRRNEKLFF
.	TRBV5-4	TRBJ2-1	.	TGTGCCAGCAGCTCGTCCGCTACGTTTGTGCAGTTCTTC	CASSSSATFVQFF
.	TRBV3-1/TRBV3-2	TRBJ1-1	few	TGTGCCAGCAGCCAAGGTAGAAGGGGCTCAAGGAACACTGAAGCTTTCTTT	CASSQGRRGSRNTEAFF
TRBD1	TRBV4-2	TRBJ1-1	.	TGTGCCAGCAGCCTGACCGGGACAGGGGACACTGAAGCTTTCTTT	CASSLTGTGDTEAFF
TRBD2	TRBV7-2	TRBJ2-7	.	TGTGCCAGCAGCCCCAGCCCCCAGCGGGAGTACTACGAGCAGTACTTC	CASSPSPQREYYEQYF
.	TRBV30	TRBJ1-6	.	TGTGCCTGGAGAGGCGGGGTTCAATCACCCCTCCACTTT	CAWRGGVQSPLHF
.	TRBV19	TRBJ1-5	once	TGTGCCAGTAGGGAGGGCAATCAGCCCCAGCATTTT	CASREGNQPQHF
TRBD1	TRBV7-3	TRBJ2-6	.	TGTGCCAGCAGCTTACAAGGGGGCCCTGGGGCCAACGTCCTGACTTTC	CASSLQGGPGANVLTF
.	TRBV5-1	TRBJ2-7	.	TGCGCCAGCAGCTTAGGCGGCGGCGAGCAGTACTTC	CASSLGGGEQYF
.	TRBV5-6	TRBJ2-5	.	TGTGCCAGCAGCTCACCCACCGGGGGGCTACAAGAGACCCAGTACTTC	CASSSPTGGLQETQYF
TRBD1	TRBV19	TRBJ2-1	.	TGTGCCAGTAGTGACAGGGGGCCTTGGAATGAGCAGTTCTTC	CASSDRGPWNEQFF
.	TRBV7-9	TRBJ2-5	.	TGTGCCAGCAGCCCCGTAGGGGGAAGAGGCCAAGAGACCCAGTACTTC	CASSPVGGRGQETQYF
.	TRBV9	TRBJ2-6	.	TGTGCCAGCAGCGTCGTCTCTGGGGCCAACGTCCTGACTTTC	CASSVVSGANVLTF
.	TRBV2	TRBJ1-5	.	TGTGCCAGCAGGGGAGAGAATCAGCCCCAGCATTTT	CASRGENQPQHF
TRBD2	TRBV7-2	TRBJ2-1	.	TGTGCCAGCAGCTTTCGGCTAGCGGGTCGTGAGCAGTTCTTC	CASSFRLAGREQFF